This T cell receptor beta chain comes out of a study of identical twins (dated by TCRdb to the mid-2010s). About the study as a whole: To test whether fetal clonotypes persist, the study used deep sequencing on TCR alpha and beta repertoires from monozygotic twins, unrelated adults of various ages, and cord blood. To rule out contamination, replicate twin experiments were performed at different times with different library preparation protocols. The paper as a whole reports these results and caveats: Compared with coincidental sharing between unrelated individuals, out-of-frame TCR alpha sequences shared between twins had an excess of sequences with low generation probability. Excess twin sharing in beta out-of-frame sequences was weaker because fewer shared sequences lowered the signal-to-noise ratio. Out-of-frame TCR alpha sharing in monozygotic twins was systematically underestimated by recombination models, whereas sharing between unrelated individuals was in agreement with the recombination models. Because the same donors could not be followed over many years, the conclusions relied on cross-sectional statistical analysis. Invariant T cells such as MAIT and iNKT could partly confound zero-insertion analyses, though diverse VJ usage argued against this for most clonotypes. Fewer insertions were carried by abundant cord blood beta clonotypes; a weaker similar trend was observed in young adult naive repertoires, while no such trend was observed in memory repertoires.

The library was obtained by 5' RACE. Sequencer: Illumina HiSeq 2000. A universal primer binding site was introduced by template switching, and a unique molecular identifier was present in the final cDNA, enabling accurate counting of TCR cDNA molecules. Specific primers in the conserved constant-segment region were used to synthesize first-strand cDNA for the TCR alpha and beta chains. To control for contamination, every cDNA library carried two barcodes: a SMART-Mk sample barcode plus Illumina barcodes. Two successive PCR steps introduced TruSeq adapter sequences along with Illumina sample barcodes. Sequencing of the TCR alpha and beta cDNA libraries was done on the Illumina HiSeq platform using custom primers. For the original study's pipeline: MiGEC processed the raw reads to extract unique molecular identifiers, while MiXCR was used to determine the CDR3 positions. For each individual, recombination models were inferred using an EM algorithm with the repgenHMM and IGoR tools. Shared clonotype analysis was performed with the tcR package in R, normalizing sharing by the product of cloneset sizes. Out-of-frame nonproductive sequences were analyzed to study raw recombination free of thymic and clonal selection effects. Using fastp at Q25 and MiXCR, TCRdb reprocessed the public reads and kept productive beta chains. Every CDR3 protein is listed once, alongside the most common genes and DNA of its rows. The V and J calls reflect TCRdb's pipeline rather than the authors' work. This sample has about 390,000 distinct CDR3 sequences in its table, and 7% to 9.5% of those were observed once. 8% to 10% of the sample lies in the top ten.

This clonotype was found a few times. Its antigen has not been determined. The junction does not match germline at one end; this may be a read error. Every donor in the study was a healthy Caucasian. Three unrelated non-twin adults were also sequenced: a male aged 18 to 30, a male aged 50 to 60 and a female aged 50 to 60. Miltenyi CD45RO+ enrichment and human naive T-cell isolation kits were used to isolate memory (CD45RO+) and naive T cells from PBMC. Looking up the germline V gene yields CDR1 SGHRS and CDR2 YFSETQ. The CDR3 sequence holds 14 residues, the cysteine and phenylalanine included. Only CDR3 DNA is held: 42 bases, read in frame from base 1.

The sequence links TRBV5-1 to TRBJ2-2; TRBD2 might be the D gene, on 5 matching bases. Sequenced input: naive T cells sorted from blood. The sample's cell subset or site label, decoded: cells isolated with a human naive T-cell isolation kit. This clonotype was sampled from a woman aged 45-65 years in good health. The nucleotide sequence reads as follows: TGCGCCAGCAGCTTTGCCAAAGTCACCGGGGAGCTGTTCTTT. The resulting protein is CASSFAKVTGELFF.